The 30 T cell receptor beta chains reported below all come from one sample, sequenced in a study of shared clonotypes between healthy human individuals. Clones were read by immunoSEQ multiplex PCR, and TCRdb kept only the in-frame ones, dropping some. The sample includes over a million clones, just under 99% of them seen just once. Sample: naive CD4+ T cells sorted from blood. The subset is: CD45RA+ positively selected. The source of these receptors is a man under 40 in good health.

V usage is TRBV29-1 and J usage is TRBJ2-3; TRBD2 agrees at 12 bases. Trimming took 7 bases from V and 3 from J; bases not matched to a gene: 5. CDR3 length: 14 residues. Germline assignment: CDR1 SQVTM and CDR2 ANQGSEA. The CDR3, as DNA: TGCAGCGCCAACGGACTAGCGGGGACAGATACGCAGTATTTT. It encodes CSANGLAGTDTQYF.

This clone was recorded once. The V and J genes are TRBV21-1 and TRBJ2-7; TRBD1 was called by the table and not checked on the DNA. TRBV21-1 is flagged as a pseudogene. The CDR3 extends over 17 amino acids. The CDR3 here is CASSNIPPQGKVSEQYF. For the CDR3, the DNA is TGTGCCAGCAGCAATATCCCCCCACAGGGTAAGGTCAGCGAGCAGTACTTC.

The rearrangement links TRBV5-6 to TRBJ2-7, with 7 bases identical to TRBD2. Germline loops: CDR1 SGHDT, CDR2 YYEEEE. This CDR3 region has 14 residues. The V gene end was trimmed by 6 bases and the J gene end by 2 bases; junction bases not matched to a gene: 8. CDR3: CASKRRRGTYEQYF. CDR3 nucleotides: TGTGCCAGCAAACGGCGGCGGGGGACCTACGAGCAGTACTTC.

The chain is built from TRBV6-1 and TRBJ2-2; tentative D call: TRBD1 (5 bases). The CDR3 is 20 residues long. V was clipped by 4 bases and J by 4 bases, with 28 bases between them. The V gene's germline CDR1 is MNHNS and CDR2 SASEGT. The CDR3 spells CASSVIKGRVAGILTGELFF. The CDR3 DNA follows: TGTGCCAGCAGTGTTATTAAGGGAAGGGTGGCAGGGATTCTCACCGGGGAGCTGTTTTTT.

The chain recombines TRBV18 with TRBJ2-1, with 11 positions matching TRBD1. CDR3 length equals 15 residues. The V and J ends lost 4 bases and 8 bases, in that order; junction bases with no gene match: 7. Germline V gene sequence: CDR1 KGHSH, CDR2 LQKENI. The CDR3 DNA follows: TGTGCCAGCTCACTCCGGACAGGGGGCTTTGATGAGCAGTTCTTC. Its translation is CASSLRTGGFDEQFF.

This sequence joins TRBV5-1 and TRBJ2-7; 11 nucleotides align to TRBD2. Germline CDR1 reads SGHRS; CDR2 reads YFSETQ. This CDR3 region has 15 residues. Trimming removed 4 bases from V and 4 bases from J; junction bases left unmatched: 7. The CDR3 sequence: CASSPLGTSGYEQYF. The CDR3 coding sequence is TGCGCCAGCAGCCCCCTGGGGACTAGCGGTTACGAGCAGTACTTC. The full variable domain, in which reference TRBV5-1 and TRBJ2-7 provide the parts outside the CDR3, is KAGVTQTPRYLIKTRGQQVTLSCSPISGHRSVSWYQQTPGQGLQFLFEYFSETQRNKGNFPGRFSGRQFSNSRSEMNVSTLELGDSALYLCASSPLGTSGYEQYFGPGTRLTVT.

This clone was found once. The J gene is TRBJ2-6, the V gene TRBV7-3; D is undetermined. This CDR3 is built from 15 residues. V shed 4 bases and J shed 4 bases, with 11 bases lying between them. Germline V CDR1 and CDR2: SGHTA, FQGTGA. CDR3 in DNA: TGTGCCAGCAGCTCTTCGGGTTCCGGGGCCAACGTCCTGACTTTC. Amino acid sequence: CASSSSGSGANVLTF.

The gene calls are TRBV6-1 and TRBJ2-7, with D perhaps matching TRBD2 (6 bases). Deletions cut 0 bases from V and 3 bases from J, with 12 bases between. The CDR3 runs 15 residues. CDR1 and CDR2 from the germline V gene are MNHNS and SASEGT. The chain's CDR3 is CASSEARDGFYEQYF. The DNA of the CDR3 is TGTGCCAGCAGTGAAGCGCGGGACGGTTTCTACGAGCAGTACTTC.

The CDR3 is CASSVPGPTNEQFF. The CDR3 DNA reads TGTGCCAGCAGCGTTCCGGGACCCACGAATGAGCAGTTCTTC. The chain employs TRBV11-3 and TRBJ2-1; D possibly uses TRBD1 or TRBD2 (5 bases each). V lost 5 bases and J lost 7, with 15 bases in between. Germline loops: CDR1 SGHNT, CDR2 YENEEA. The CDR3 runs to 14 residues.

The rearrangement links TRBV11-2 to TRBJ1-1, with D uncertain. Trimming stripped 1 base from V and 0 bases from J, with 6 bases between. Germline CDR1 is SGHAT and CDR2 is FQNNGV. The CDR3 is 14 amino acids. The CDR3: CASSLGRMNTEAFF. CDR3 nucleotides: TGTGCCAGCAGCTTAGGGCGTATGAACACTGAAGCTTTCTTT.

Written as DNA, the CDR3 is TGTGCCAGCAGTTACCAGAACACTGAAGCTTTCTTT. This sequence encodes CASSYQNTEAFF. The chain joins TRBV6-5 to TRBJ1-1; no firm D call. V lost 2 bases, J lost 1 base, and 2 bases lay in between. Germline V CDR1 and CDR2: MNHEY, SVGAGI. The CDR3 runs to 12 residues.

In the case of this clone: One end of the junction is discordant with germline, which a read error may explain. The J gene is TRBJ2-7, the V gene TRBV7-7; perhaps TRBD2 as D (6 bases). The CDR3 loop spans 15 amino acids. From germline, CDR1 is SSHAT and CDR2 FNYEAQ (reference sequence). The CDR3 nucleotides are TGTGCTAGCAGCTTAGCCGCCGGGGAGGCCGACGAGCAGTACTTC. This sequence encodes CASSLAAGEADEQYF.

The CDR3 is CSVVGGGRAQETQYF. The CDR3 region has the DNA TGCAGCGTTGTAGGCGGCGGGAGGGCCCAGGAGACCCAGTACTTC. The J gene is TRBJ2-5, the V gene TRBV29-1; the match to TRBD2 covers 9 bases. The CDR3 extends over 15 amino acids. Losses at the gene ends were 4 bases for V and 5 bases for J; bases not matched to a gene: 11. Germline lookup yields CDR1 SQVTM and CDR2 ANQGSEA.

The chain carries TRBV7-3 and TRBJ2-7; TRBD2 might be the D (6 bases). Germline V gene data show CDR1 as SGHTA and CDR2 as FQGTGA. Trimming removed 5 bases at V and 0 bases at J, with 11 bases between. CDR3 size: 14 residues. The CDR3: CASSRDSSSYEQYF. The CDR3, as DNA: TGTGCCAGCAGCCGGGACTCTAGCTCCTACGAGCAGTACTTC. Complete variable domain (other parts from reference TRBV7-3 and TRBJ2-7): GAGVSQTPSNKVTEKGKYVELRCDPISGHTALYWYRQSLGQGPEFLIYFQGTGAADDSGLPNDRFFAVRPEGSVSTLKIQRTERGDSAVYLCASSRDSSSYEQYFGPGTRLTVT.

The chain couples TRBV5-8 to TRBJ2-2; TRBD1 might be the D (6 bases). The CDR3 covers 15 residues. CDR1 and CDR2 (germline): SGHTS, YDEGEE. V was trimmed by 5 bases and J by 5 bases, leaving 16 bases between them. Here the CDR3 reads CASRGDRSGTGELFF. The DNA for the CDR3 is TGTGCCAGCAGGGGAGACAGGAGTGGTACCGGGGAGCTGTTTTTT.

V is TRBV28 and J is TRBJ2-7; 12 bases align to TRBD2. V was clipped by 3 bases and J by 3 bases; unmatched bases: 6. The CDR3 has 16 residues. Germline-derived CDR1 and CDR2 are MDHEN and SYDVKM. The CDR3, as DNA: TGTGCCAGCAGTTTCCGGACTAGCGGGACCCGCTACGAGCAGTACTTC. Translation gives CASSFRTSGTRYEQYF.

V gene TRBV5-1 combines with J gene TRBJ2-7; 7 bases are shared with TRBD1. V was pared by 0 bases and J by 0 bases, with 9 bases of the junction left unmatched. Germline CDR1 SGHRS, CDR2 YFSETQ. The CDR3 sequence is 17 residues long. The CDR3 nucleotides are TGCGCCAGCAGCTTGGGGACCTCAGGGGGAAGCTCCTACGAGCAGTACTTC. Translated, it gives CASSLGTSGGSSYEQYF.

This clone was observed a single time. The V call is TRBV18, the J call TRBJ2-5; D ambiguous. The CDR3 spans 13 residues. Germline assignment: CDR1 KGHSH and CDR2 LQKENI. The V gene lost 5 bases and the J gene lost 5 bases, with 12 bases spanning the gap. This CDR3 reads CASSAPNWETQYF. CDR3 nucleotide sequence: TGTGCCAGCTCAGCCCCCAACTGGGAGACCCAGTACTTC.

The V and J genes are TRBV21-1 and TRBJ2-1. TRBV21-1 is annotated as a pseudogene. The CDR3 extends over 14 amino acids. The CDR3 DNA follows: TGTGCCAGCAGCAAACACCGGGCAAACAATGAGCAGTTCTTC. It yields the protein CASSKHRANNEQFF.

The genes are TRBV19 and TRBJ1-5; TRBD1 matches at 8 bases. The V segment lost 8 bases and the J segment 5 bases; nucleotides outside the gene matches: 11. Germline CDR1 is LNHDA and CDR2 is SQIVND (reference sequence). The CDR3 is made up of 15 amino acids. In nucleotides, the CDR3 is TGTGCCAGTGGGCTTAATGGACAGGGTGATCAGCCCCAGCATTTT. Protein: CASGLNGQGDQPQHF.

The V gene is TRBV4-3, the J gene TRBJ2-2, with 9 bases fitting TRBD2. The CDR3 covers 17 residues. V was clipped by 4 bases and J by 2 bases; unmatched bases: 8. Germline CDR1 reads LGHNA; CDR2 reads YSLEER. The CDR3 loop reads CASSRTGLALNTGELFF. DNA for the CDR3: TGCGCCAGCAGCCGGACGGGACTAGCATTAAACACCGGGGAGCTGTTTTTT.

V is TRBV11-2 and J is TRBJ2-3; D remains unclear. The germline V and J ends were trimmed by 0 bases and 0 bases, with 10 bases remaining between them. CDR1 is SGHAT and CDR2 is FQNNGV in the germline V gene. The CDR3 covers 16 residues. The CDR3 loop is CASSLDVNPSTDTQYF. The CDR3 coding sequence is TGTGCCAGCAGCTTAGATGTGAACCCTAGCACAGATACGCAGTATTTT.

About this clone itself: Other nucleotide sequences in the sample specify the same CDR3. V usage is TRBV7-2 and J usage is TRBJ1-1; no clear D. CDR3 length: 13 amino acids. Germline V gene lookup returns CDR1 SGHTA and CDR2 FQGNSA. Trimming shortened V by 0 bases and J by 1 base, and 3 bases separated the two germline ends. The CDR3 loop reads CASSLAQNTEAFF. DNA of the CDR3: TGTGCCAGCAGCTTAGCACAGAACACTGAAGCTTTCTTT.

The genes are TRBV5-5 and TRBJ2-3; a possible D gene is TRBD2 (6 bases). V lost 1 base and J lost 3, with 12 bases in between. The CDR3 totals 15 residues. In germline, CDR1 is SGHKS, CDR2 YYEKEE (reference sequence). The CDR3 coding sequence is TGTGCCAGCAGCTTGTTTTCGGGAGCAACAGATACGCAGTATTTT. This encodes CASSLFSGATDTQYF.

Details on this clone: The same CDR3 can be traced to other DNA sequences in this sample. CDR3 bases: TGTGCCAGCAGCGTAGTGGCGGCGAACACTGAAGCTTTCTTT. As protein: CASSVVAANTEAFF. The chain uses TRBV9 and TRBJ1-1; D is undetermined. CDR3 length: 14 amino acids. Germline V gives CDR1 SGDLS, CDR2 YYNGEE. V was cut by 0 bases and J by 1 base, with 7 bases left in between. The whole variable domain, filled in from reference TRBV9 and TRBJ1-1, reads DSGVTQTPKHLITATGQRVTLRCSPRSGDLSVYWYQQSLDQGLQFLIQYYNGEERAKGNILERFSAQQFPDLHSELNLSSLELGDSALYFCASSVVAANTEAFFGQGTRLTVV.

In its sample, this clone was seen once. The chain uses TRBV5-1 and TRBJ2-7, with 8 bases aligning to TRBD1. The CDR3 is made up of 15 amino acids. The germline V gene has CDR1 SGHRS and CDR2 YFSETQ. V was clipped by 1 base and J by 2 bases; unmatched bases: 5. The CDR3 coding sequence is TGCGCCAGCAGCTTGTGGGCAGGGGGCGCCTACGAGCAGTACTTC. This encodes CASSLWAGGAYEQYF. Full variable domain (rest looked up from reference TRBV5-1 and TRBJ2-7): KAGVTQTPRYLIKTRGQQVTLSCSPISGHRSVSWYQQTPGQGLQFLFEYFSETQRNKGNFPGRFSGRQFSNSRSEMNVSTLELGDSALYLCASSLWAGGAYEQYFGPGTRLTVT.

The chain joins TRBV7-9 to TRBJ2-1; TRBD2 aligns across 8 bases. Germline CDR1 and CDR2: SEHNR and FQNEAQ (reference sequence). J lost 0 bases, V lost 5 bases, and 12 bases had no gene match. The CDR3 has 18 residues. CDR3: CASSPGRLASYSYNEQFF. CDR3 nucleotide sequence: TGTGCCAGCAGCCCCGGTCGACTAGCGAGTTACTCCTACAATGAGCAGTTCTTC.

The V gene is TRBV10-3, the J gene TRBJ2-1; 7 positions agree with TRBD2. The CDR3 is 14 amino acids. CDR1 ENHRY and CDR2 SYGVKD come from the germline V gene. V lost 9 bases to trimming and J lost 5 bases; unmatched junction nucleotides: 10. CDR3 coding DNA: TGTGCCATTGACGCGGGGGTTCCGAACAATGAGCAGTTCTTC. Protein sequence: CAIDAGVPNNEQFF.

The genes are TRBV6-5 and TRBJ2-1, with no clear D. The germline V gene encodes CDR1 MNHEY and CDR2 SVGAGI. The V gene lost 2 bases and the J gene lost 0 bases, with 11 bases spanning the gap. This CDR3 has 16 amino acids. The chain's CDR3 is CASSYIGQSSYNEQFF. CDR3 nucleotides: TGTGCCAGCAGTTACATTGGGCAGAGCTCCTACAATGAGCAGTTCTTC.

The table lists this clone with a few counts. This chain joins TRBV7-9 and TRBJ2-3, with D unresolved. The CDR3 extends over 12 amino acids. The germline V and J ends were trimmed by 5 bases and 1 base, with 4 bases remaining between them. Germline CDR1 and CDR2: SEHNR and FQNEAQ (reference sequence). The CDR3 DNA follows: TGTGCCAGCAGCCAAGGCACAGATACGCAGTATTTT. This gives the protein CASSQGTDTQYF.